One TCR beta chain is described in this entry. This table comes from immunoSEQ multiplex PCR, and its TCRdb copy is limited to in-frame clones, with some not included. The table has 99,000 or so clones, about 93% seen once; the top ten hold less than 1%. This entry comes from a study of T cell changes during pregnancy in multiple sclerosis. This TCR came from a female donor with multiple sclerosis, enrolled in a pregnancy study. The sequences come from peripheral blood, collected after pregnancy.

The CDR3, as DNA: TGCAGCGTTGGTAACTCCGGAGGCACTGAAGCTTTCTTT. It codes for CSVGNSGGTEAFF. V and J are TRBV29-1 and TRBJ1-1; no firm D call. V was trimmed by 4 bases and J by 4 bases, leaving 13 bases between them. This CDR3 spans 13 amino acids. CDR1 is SQVTM and CDR2 is ANQGSEA in the germline V gene.